This T cell receptor (beta chain) came from a study of shared clonotypes between healthy human individuals. Naive CD8 cells comprised CD45RO-negative, CCR7-positively selected cells, excluding terminally differentiated effector memory CD45RA+ cells. V was clipped by 6 bases and J by 1 base, with 12 bases between them. Germline loops: CDR1 MNHEY, CDR2 SVGAGI. CDR3 length: 14 amino acids. Profiling relied on immunoSEQ multiplex PCR, and the TCRdb table lists in-frame clones only, not all of them. The sample has more than 500,000 clones, about 95% seen once; the top ten hold approximately 0.12%. The rearrangement links TRBV6-5 to TRBJ1-1; maybe TRBD1 (5 bases). The specimen was naive CD8+ T cells sorted from blood. The receptor was isolated from a woman between 25 and 40 years old in good health. CDR3 in DNA: TGTGCCAGCAGCTGGGGCACAGGGAACACTGAAGCTTTCTTT. It yields the protein CASSWGTGNTEAFF.